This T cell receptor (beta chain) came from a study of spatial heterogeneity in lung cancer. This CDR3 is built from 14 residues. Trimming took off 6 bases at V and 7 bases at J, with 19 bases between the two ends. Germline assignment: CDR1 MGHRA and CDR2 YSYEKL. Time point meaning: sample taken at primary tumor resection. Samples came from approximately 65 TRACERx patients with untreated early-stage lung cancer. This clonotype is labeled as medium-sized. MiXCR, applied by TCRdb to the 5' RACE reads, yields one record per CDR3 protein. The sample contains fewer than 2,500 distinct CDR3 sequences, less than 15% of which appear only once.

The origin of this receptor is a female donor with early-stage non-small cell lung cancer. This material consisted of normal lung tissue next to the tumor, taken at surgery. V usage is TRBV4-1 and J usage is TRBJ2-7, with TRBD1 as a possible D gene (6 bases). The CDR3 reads CASRWTELMGEQYF. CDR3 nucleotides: TGCGCCAGCAGATGGACAGAGCTTATGGGGGAGCAGTACTTC.